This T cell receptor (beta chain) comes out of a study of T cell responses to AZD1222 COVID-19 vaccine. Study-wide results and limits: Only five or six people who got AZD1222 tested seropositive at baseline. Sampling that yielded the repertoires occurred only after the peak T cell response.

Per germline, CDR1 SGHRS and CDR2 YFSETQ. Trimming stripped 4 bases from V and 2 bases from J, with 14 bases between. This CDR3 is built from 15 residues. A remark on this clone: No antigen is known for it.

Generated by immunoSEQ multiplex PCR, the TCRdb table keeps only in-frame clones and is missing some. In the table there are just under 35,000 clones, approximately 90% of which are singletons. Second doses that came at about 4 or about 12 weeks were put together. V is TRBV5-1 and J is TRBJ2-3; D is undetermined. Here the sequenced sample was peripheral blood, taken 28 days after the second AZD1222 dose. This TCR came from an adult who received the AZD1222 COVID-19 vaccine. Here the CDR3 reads CASSKTALPTDTQYF. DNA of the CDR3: TGCGCCAGCAGCAAAACGGCACTCCCCACAGATACGCAGTATTTT.